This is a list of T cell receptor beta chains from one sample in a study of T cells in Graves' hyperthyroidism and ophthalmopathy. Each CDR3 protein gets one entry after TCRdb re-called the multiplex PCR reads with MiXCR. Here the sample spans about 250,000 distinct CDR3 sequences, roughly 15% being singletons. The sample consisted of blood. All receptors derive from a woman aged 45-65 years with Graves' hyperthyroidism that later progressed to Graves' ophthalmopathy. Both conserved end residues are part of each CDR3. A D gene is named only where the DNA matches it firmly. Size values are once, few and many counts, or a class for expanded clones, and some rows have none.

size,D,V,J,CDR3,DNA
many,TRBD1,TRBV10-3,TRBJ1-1,CAINPGGQMNTEAFF,TGTGCCATCAACCCAGGGGGCCAGATGAACACTGAAGCTTTCTTT
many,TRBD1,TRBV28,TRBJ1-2,CASSFRQGARSRGYTF,TGTGCCAGCAGTTTTCGACAGGGGGCCCGCTCAAGAGGCTACACCTTC
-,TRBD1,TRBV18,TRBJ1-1,CASSADRGAEAFF,TGTGCCAGCTCAGCGGACAGGGGCGCCGAAGCTTTCTTT
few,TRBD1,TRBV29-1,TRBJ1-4,CSARGQGLTNEKLFF,TGCAGCGCAAGGGGACAGGGTTTAACTAATGAAAAACTGTTTTTT
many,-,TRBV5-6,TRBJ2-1,CATQRYSYNEQFF,TGTGCCACCCAGCGGTACTCCTACAATGAGCAGTTCTTC
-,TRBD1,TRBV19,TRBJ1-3,CASSTSTGSGNTIYF,TGTGCCAGTAGTACTTCGACAGGGTCTGGAAACACCATATATTTT
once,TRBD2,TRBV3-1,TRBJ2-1,CASSRTSGSDNEQFF,TGTGCCAGCAGCCGCACTAGCGGGAGCGACAATGAGCAGTTCTTC
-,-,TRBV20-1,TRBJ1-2,CSARGGLGRGSYGYTF,TGCAGTGCTAGAGGGGGGTTGGGGCGCGGGAGCTATGGCTACACCTTC
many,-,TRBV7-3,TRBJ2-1,CASSPPGLTSYNEQFF,TGTGCCAGCAGTCCCCCAGGGCTTACCTCCTACAATGAGCAGTTCTTC
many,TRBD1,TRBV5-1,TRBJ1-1,CASSSDRDRGTEAFF,TGCGCCAGCAGCTCCGACCGGGACAGGGGTACTGAAGCTTTCTTT
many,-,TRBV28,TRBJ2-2,CASSLMVGGHPNSGELFF,TGTGCCAGCAGTTTAATGGTCGGAGGACACCCAAACTCCGGGGAGCTGTTTTTT
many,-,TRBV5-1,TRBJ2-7,CASSPRDGRRGSYEQYF,TGCGCCAGTTCCCCCCGAGACGGTCGGCGGGGCTCCTACGAGCAGTACTTC
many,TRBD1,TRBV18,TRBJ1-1,CASSPGTGLGEAFF,TGTGCCAGCTCACCTGGGACAGGCCTAGGGGAAGCTTTCTTT
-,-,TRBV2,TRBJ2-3,CASKRGGRTGTDTQYF,TGTGCCAGCAAAAGGGGGGGGCGCACCGGCACAGATACGCAGTATTTT
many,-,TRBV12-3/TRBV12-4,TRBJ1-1,CASSASGQQNTEAFF,TGTGCCAGCAGTGCCTCCGGACAGCAGAACACTGAAGCTTTCTTT
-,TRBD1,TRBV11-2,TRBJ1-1,CASSPTGIKAFF,TGTGCCAGCAGCCCGACAGGGATTAAAGCTTTCTTT
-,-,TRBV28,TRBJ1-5,CASSLRGNVDWPQHF,TGTGCCAGCAGTTTGAGAGGAAACGTCGATTGGCCCCAGCATTTT
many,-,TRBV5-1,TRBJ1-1,CASSLIDTNTEAFF,TGCGCCAGCAGCCTGATTGATACCAACACTGAAGCTTTCTTT
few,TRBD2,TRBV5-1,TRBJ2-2,CASSLELAGGNGELFF,TGCGCCAGCAGCTTGGAACTAGCGGGAGGTAACGGGGAGCTGTTTTTT
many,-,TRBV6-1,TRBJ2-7,CATDSSYEQYF,TGTGCCACCGACAGCTCCTACGAGCAGTACTTC
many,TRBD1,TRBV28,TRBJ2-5,CASSHRGEGTQYF,TGTGCCAGCAGCCACAGGGGGGAAGGGACCCAGTACTTC
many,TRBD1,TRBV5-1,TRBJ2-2,CASSVDRTETGKLFF,TGCGCCAGCAGCGTGGACAGGACGGAAACGGGGAAGCTGTTTTTT
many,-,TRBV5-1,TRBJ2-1,CASRQGAHNEQFF,TGCGCCAGCCGCCAGGGAGCCCACAATGAGCAGTTCTTC
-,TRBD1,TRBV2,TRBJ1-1,CASHRTGRTEAFF,TGTGCCAGCCACCGGACAGGTCGGACTGAAGCTTTCTTT
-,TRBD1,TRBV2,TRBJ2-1,CASSHDRGGYNEQFF,TGTGCCAGCAGCCATGACAGGGGGGGTTACAATGAGCAGTTCTTC
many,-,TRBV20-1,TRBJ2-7,CSARVDTSQPEQYF,TGCAGTGCTAGAGTCGACACAAGTCAACCCGAGCAGTACTTC
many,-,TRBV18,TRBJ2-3,CASSLTPTDTQYF,TGTGCCAGCTCACTCACCCCCACAGATACGCAGTATTTT
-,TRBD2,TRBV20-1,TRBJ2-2,CSARSGRGLFF,TGCAGTGCTAGATCAGGGAGGGGACTGTTTTTT
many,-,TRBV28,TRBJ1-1,CASSLNFVGFTEAFF,TGTGCCAGCAGTTTAAATTTCGTGGGGTTCACTGAAGCTTTCTTT
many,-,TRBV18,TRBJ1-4,CASSPRSGEEKLFF,TGTGCCAGCTCACCGCGGTCAGGGGAGGAGAAACTGTTTTTT
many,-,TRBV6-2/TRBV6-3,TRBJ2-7,CASSYATDPYEQYF,TGTGCCAGCAGTTACGCAACGGACCCCTACGAGCAGTACTTC
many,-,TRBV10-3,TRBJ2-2,CAIRGDSSGELFF,TGTGCCATCAGGGGAGACAGTTCCGGGGAGCTGTTTTTT
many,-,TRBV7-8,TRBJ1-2,CASSLDRDYGYTF,TGTGCCAGCAGCTTAGACAGGGACTATGGCTACACCTTC
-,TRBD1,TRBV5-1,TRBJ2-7,CASSLGTVYEQYF,TGCGCCAGCAGCCTAGGGACAGTCTACGAGCAGTACTTC
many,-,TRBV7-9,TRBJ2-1,CASSSWQVSSYNEQFF,TGTGCCAGCAGTTCCTGGCAGGTCAGCTCCTACAATGAGCAGTTCTTC
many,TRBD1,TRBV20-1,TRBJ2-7,CSARDPVGGVYEQYF,TGCAGTGCTAGAGATCCGGTAGGGGGCGTCTACGAGCAGTACTTC
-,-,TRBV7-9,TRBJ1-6,CASSLEVGATPLHF,TGTGCCAGCAGCTTAGAAGTCGGGGCGACACCCCTCCACTTT
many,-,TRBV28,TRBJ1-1,CASSFRVSGTEAFF,TGTGCCAGCAGTTTTCGGGTGAGCGGCACTGAAGCTTTCTTT
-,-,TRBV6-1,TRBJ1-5,CASRHDSSLHF,TGTGCCAGCAGACATGACAGCTCCCTCCATTTT
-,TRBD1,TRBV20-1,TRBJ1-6,CSAPVPGQSVIGSPLHF,TGCAGTGCCCCCGTCCCGGGACAGTCGGTTATAGGATCACCCCTCCACTTT
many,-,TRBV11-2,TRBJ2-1,CASSLGRTYNEQFF,TGTGCCAGCAGCTTGGGTAGGACCTACAATGAGCAGTTCTTC
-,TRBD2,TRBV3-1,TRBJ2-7,CASSLGTNSYEQYF,TGTGCCAGCAGCCTTGGGACTAACTCCTACGAGCAGTACTTC